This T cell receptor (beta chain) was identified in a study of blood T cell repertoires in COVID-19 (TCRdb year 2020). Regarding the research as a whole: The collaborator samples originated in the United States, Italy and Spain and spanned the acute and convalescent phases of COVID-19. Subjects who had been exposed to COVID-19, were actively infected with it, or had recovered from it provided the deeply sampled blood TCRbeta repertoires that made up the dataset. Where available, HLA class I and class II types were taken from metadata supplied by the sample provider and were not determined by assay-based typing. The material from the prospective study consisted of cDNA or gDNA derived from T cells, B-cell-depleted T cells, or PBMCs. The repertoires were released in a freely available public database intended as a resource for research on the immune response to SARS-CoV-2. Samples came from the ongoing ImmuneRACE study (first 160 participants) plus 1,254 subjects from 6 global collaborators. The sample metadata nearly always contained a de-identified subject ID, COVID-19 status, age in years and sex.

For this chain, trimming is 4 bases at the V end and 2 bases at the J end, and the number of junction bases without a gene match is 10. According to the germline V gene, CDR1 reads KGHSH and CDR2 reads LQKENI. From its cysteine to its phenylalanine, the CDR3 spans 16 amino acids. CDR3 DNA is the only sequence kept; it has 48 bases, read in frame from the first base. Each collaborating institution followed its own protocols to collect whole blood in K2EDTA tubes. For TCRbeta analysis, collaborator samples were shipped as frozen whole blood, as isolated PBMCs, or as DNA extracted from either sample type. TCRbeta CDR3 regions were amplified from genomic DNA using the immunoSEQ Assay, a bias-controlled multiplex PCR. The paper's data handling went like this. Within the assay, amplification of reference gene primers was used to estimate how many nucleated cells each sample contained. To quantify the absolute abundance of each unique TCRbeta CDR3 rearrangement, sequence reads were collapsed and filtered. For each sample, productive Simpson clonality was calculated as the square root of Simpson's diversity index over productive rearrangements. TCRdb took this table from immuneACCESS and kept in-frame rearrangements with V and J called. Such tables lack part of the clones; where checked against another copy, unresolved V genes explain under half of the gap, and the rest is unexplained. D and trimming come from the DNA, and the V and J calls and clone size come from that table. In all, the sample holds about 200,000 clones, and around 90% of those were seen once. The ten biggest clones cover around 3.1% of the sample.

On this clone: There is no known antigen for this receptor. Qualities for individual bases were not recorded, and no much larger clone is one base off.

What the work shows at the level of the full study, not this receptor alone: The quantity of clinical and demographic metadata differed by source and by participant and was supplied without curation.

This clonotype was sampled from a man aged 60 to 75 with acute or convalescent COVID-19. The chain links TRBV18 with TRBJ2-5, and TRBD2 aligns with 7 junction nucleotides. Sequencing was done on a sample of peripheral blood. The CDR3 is CASSRGGSGLQETQYF. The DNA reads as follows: TGTGCCAGCTCACGCGGGGGTAGCGGGCTACAAGAGACCCAGTACTTC.